Listed below are T cell receptor beta chains from one sample, sequenced in a study of a mutant IDH1 vaccine in newly diagnosed glioma. Only in-frame clones appear in the TCRdb table, and some are missing; sequencing was by immunoSEQ multiplex PCR. The sample has some 70,000 clones; approximately 81% are singletons. No antigen has been identified for these receptors. The sample was PBMCs, taken from a glioma patient whose treatment included an IDH1 peptide vaccine. The receptors were sampled from a man between 18 and 35 years old with glioma. The CDR3 runs from the conserved cysteine through the conserved F or W. The D gene is left open where the match is weak. Some rows mark clone size as missing; the rest say once, few, many or name a class of expanded clone.

d_call	v_call	clone_size	j_call	cdr3_nt	cdr3_aa
-	TRBV7-2	once	TRBJ2-2	TGTGCCAGCAGCTTTCAGAGAAACACCGGGGAGCTGTTTTTT	CASSFQRNTGELFF
TRBD1	TRBV19	-	TRBJ2-1	TGTGCCAGTAGTATAGAGACAGGGACAGGGTTTAATGAGCAGTTCTTC	CASSIETGTGFNEQFF
TRBD1	TRBV11-2	-	TRBJ1-1	TGTGCCAGCAGCTTTTACAGGGGTACCACTGAAGCTTTCTTT	CASSFYRGTTEAFF
-	TRBV19	-	TRBJ1-2	TGTGCCAGTAGTATAGTTTTGGACAGCACTAACTATGGCTACACCTTC	CASSIVLDSTNYGYTF
TRBD1	TRBV9	-	TRBJ1-2	TGTGCCAGCAGCCCCCACCGGACAGGGGGCCAAAACTATGGCTACACCTTC	CASSPHRTGGQNYGYTF
-	TRBV28	-	TRBJ1-2	TGTGCCAGCATTGCCCCACGGCAAGGCTACACCTTC	CASIAPRQGYTF
-	TRBV19	-	TRBJ2-1	TGTGCCAGTAATAACCGACAGGGAGGGTACAATGAGCAGTTCTTC	CASNNRQGGYNEQFF
-	TRBV2	-	TRBJ1-2	TGTGCCAGCAGCCCCACAGGGAGGGGCGGCTACACCTTC	CASSPTGRGGYTF
-	TRBV4-1	-	TRBJ1-1	TGCGCCAGCAGCCCCCAGATAGGGGACACTGAAGCTTTCTTT	CASSPQIGDTEAFF
-	TRBV6-1	-	TRBJ1-6	TGTGCCAGCAGGGAGTGGACAGCTCGCAATTCACCCCTCCACTTT	CASREWTARNSPLHF
-	TRBV2	few	TRBJ1-4	TGTGCCAGCAGCGTCCCTTCGATGGGTCGGTTTTTT	CASSVPSMGRFF
TRBD2	TRBV2	-	TRBJ2-1	TGTGCCAGCACCCCGGGACTAACAAACAATGAGCAGTTCTTC	CASTPGLTNNEQFF
-	TRBV25-1	-	TRBJ1-2	TGTGCCAGCTCCTTCCGAGGGGGTTCAGCTAACTATGGCTACACCTTC	CASSFRGGSANYGYTF
-	TRBV7-7	once	TRBJ2-6	TGTGCTAGCAGCTTAGGGGACTCTGGGGCCAACGTCCTGACTTTC	CASSLGDSGANVLTF
-	TRBV19	-	TRBJ1-4	TGTGCCAGTAGACTCCTCACGGCAACTAATGAAAAACTGTTTTTT	CASRLLTATNEKLFF
-	TRBV6-6	-	TRBJ1-4	TGTGCCAGCATAACCCACAGGGAGGCTAATGAAAAACTGTTTTTT	CASITHREANEKLFF
-	TRBV2	once	TRBJ1-5	TGTGCCAGCAGGCCCCGACAGGACGCCGGTCAGCCCCAGCATTTT	CASRPRQDAGQPQHF
-	TRBV19	-	TRBJ1-1	TGTGCCAGTAGTATCCGACTCATCAGTATCACTGAAGCTTTCTTT	CASSIRLISITEAFF
TRBD2	TRBV4-3	-	TRBJ2-3	TGCGCCAGCAGCCAAGATAGTAGCGGGGGGGTCGGTACGCAGTATTTT	CASSQDSSGGVGTQYF
-	TRBV6-1	-	TRBJ2-7	TGTGCCAGCAGTGCAGCCGAACAGTACTTC	CASSAAEQYF
-	TRBV7-9	once	TRBJ2-7	TGTGCCAGCAGCCCCTCGCCGGACAGACTGAGCTCCTACGAGCAGTACTTC	CASSPSPDRLSSYEQYF
-	TRBV27	-	TRBJ2-6	TGTGCCAGCAGTACGACAGGGACTTCTGGGGCCAACGTCCTGACTTTC	CASSTTGTSGANVLTF
-	TRBV7-2	-	TRBJ2-7	TGTGCCAGCAGCTTGACAGCAGTTTTGAGCTCCTACGAGCAGTACTTC	CASSLTAVLSSYEQYF
-	TRBV7-8	-	TRBJ1-1	TGTGCCAGCAGCCCACGACCTAGAAGGAGGGGGGGGGACACTGAAGCTTTCTTT	CASSPRPRRRGGDTEAFF
-	TRBV19	once	TRBJ1-5	TGTGCCAGTAGTATCGGCGGCAGCAATCAGCCCCAGCATTTT	CASSIGGSNQPQHF
-	TRBV2	-	TRBJ1-1	TGTGCCAGCAGTATCGACAGCGGGAATTTTGAAGCTTTCTTT	CASSIDSGNFEAFF
-	TRBV18	-	TRBJ2-7	TGTGCCAGCTCACCTCGGACCTCAAGGGACGAGCAGTACTTC	CASSPRTSRDEQYF
-	TRBV6-6	-	TRBJ1-2	TGTGCCAGCAGTTACTCAATATGGGCCTGGGATGGCTACACCTTC	CASSYSIWAWDGYTF
-	TRBV19	once	TRBJ1-5	TGTGCCAGTAGTATAGAGGACGGGAGCAATCAGCCCCAGCATTTT	CASSIEDGSNQPQHF